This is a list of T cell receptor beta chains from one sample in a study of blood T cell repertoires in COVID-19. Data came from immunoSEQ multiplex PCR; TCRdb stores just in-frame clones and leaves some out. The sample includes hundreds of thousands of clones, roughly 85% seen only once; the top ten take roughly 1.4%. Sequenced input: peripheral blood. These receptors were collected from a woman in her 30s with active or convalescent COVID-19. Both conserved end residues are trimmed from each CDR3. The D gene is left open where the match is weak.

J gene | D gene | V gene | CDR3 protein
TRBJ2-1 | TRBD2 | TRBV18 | ASSPVGTTYNEQF
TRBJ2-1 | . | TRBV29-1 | SVEQGFASYNEQF
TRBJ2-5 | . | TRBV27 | ASSPGDQETQY
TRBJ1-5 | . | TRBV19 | ASSAGTSSNQPQH
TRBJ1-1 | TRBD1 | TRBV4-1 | ASRGTGGLEAF
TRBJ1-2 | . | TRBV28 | ASSYTRGRYGYT
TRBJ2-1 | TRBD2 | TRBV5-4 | ASSLTSGIYNEQF
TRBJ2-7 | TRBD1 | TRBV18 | ASSLDRDRGIYEQY
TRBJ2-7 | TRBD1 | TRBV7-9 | ASSSLPGQGSYEQY
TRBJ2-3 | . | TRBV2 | ASSEASWGGGTDTQY
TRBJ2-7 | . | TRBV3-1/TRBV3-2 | ASSHGKGRSSYEQY
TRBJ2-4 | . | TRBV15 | ATSTIAKNIQY
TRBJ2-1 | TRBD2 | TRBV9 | ASSAEWTSGGPASSYNEQF
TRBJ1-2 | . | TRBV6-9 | ASSSGLQPNYGYT
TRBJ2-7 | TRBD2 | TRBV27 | ASSFGGSVSEQY
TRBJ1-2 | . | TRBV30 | AWSVLGQGGSGYT
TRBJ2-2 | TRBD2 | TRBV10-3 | AISGLAGPLYTGELF